The sequence of this T cell receptor beta chain was determined in a study of control samples from healthy donors and cancer patients. Profiled with immunoSEQ multiplex PCR; TCRdb holds only in-frame clones, not every one. This sample carries approximately 97,000 clones, about 91% of them seen once, and the ten largest clones take roughly 2.5%. CDR3 size: 13 residues. Trimming removed 0 bases at V and 9 bases at J, with 11 bases between. CDR1 and CDR2 from the germline V gene are MNHEY and SVGAGI. This clone has more than one count but fewer than ten. The sequence came from a woman aged 18-35 years in good health. Sequences were obtained from blood. The chain uses TRBV6-5 and TRBJ1-1; D is undetermined. The CDR3 nucleotides read TGTGCCAGCAGTTACTCGGGCCAGACCCAAGCTTTCTTT. Encoded protein: CASSYSGQTQAFF.